This entry lists 24 T cell receptor beta chains sequenced from one sample in a study of CD8+ T cells in alopecia areata. The treatment is: oral pan-JAK inhibitor, 5-10 mg twice daily. Extracted RNA was reverse transcribed into cDNA, the sequencing template. TCRdb's table, derived via immunoSEQ multiplex PCR, lists solely in-frame clones and lacks some. This table holds under 200,000 clones, about 60% found once. Specimen: CD4+ T cells sorted from blood, collected at week 24, from a patient treated with tofacitinib. Receptor source: a human donor with alopecia areata.

The chain carries TRBV13 and TRBJ2-6; D not certain. V dropped 5 bases and J dropped 3 bases, with 11 bases sitting between them. This CDR3 region has 15 residues. The germline V gene encodes CDR1 PRHDT and CDR2 FYEKMQ (reference sequence). The CDR3 sequence: CASSLMGFGANVLTF. CDR3 DNA: TGTGCCAGCAGCCTCATGGGGTTTGGGGCCAACGTCCTGACTTTC.

This chain joins TRBV19 and TRBJ1-6, with TRBD1 identical over 10 bases. With V trimmed by 4 bases and J by 7 bases, 7 bases remained unmatched. There are 16 residues in the CDR3. The V gene's germline CDR1 is LNHDA and CDR2 SQIVND (reference sequence). The CDR3 DNA follows: TGTGCCAGTAGTACTACCGGGACAGGGGTCAATTCACCCCTCCACTTT. This sequence encodes CASSTTGTGVNSPLHF.

This chain connects TRBV29-1 to TRBJ1-1; D gene unclear. The germline V gene has CDR1 SQVTM and CDR2 ANQGSEA. Trimming cost V 5 bases and J 1 base, with 5 bases left between them. The CDR3 runs to 11 residues. The CDR3 coding sequence is TGCAGCGTTACGGCGAACACTGAAGCTTTCTTT. Its protein product is CSVTANTEAFF. Full variable domain (outside the CDR3, taken from reference TRBV29-1 and TRBJ1-1): SAVISQKPSRDICQRGTSLTIQCQVDSQVTMMFWYRQQPGQSLTLIATANQGSEATYESGFVIDKFPISRPNLTFSTLTVSNMSPEDSSIYLCSVTANTEAFFGQGTRLTVV.

The CDR3: CASGVLGRVQTEAFF. The CDR3 bases are TGTGCCAGCGGGGTTTTGGGACGGGTACAAACTGAAGCTTTCTTT. The rearrangement joins TRBV4-2 to TRBJ1-1; perhaps TRBD1 as D (5 bases). Per germline, CDR1 LGHNA and CDR2 YNFKEQ. This CDR3 is 15 amino acids long. V gave up 8 bases and J gave up 5 bases, with 21 bases separating them.

The rearrangement links TRBV14 to TRBJ2-5; either TRBD1 or TRBD2 may supply D (6 bases each). Trimming removed 0 bases from V and 2 bases from J, with 16 bases in between. Per germline, CDR1 SGHDN and CDR2 FVKESK. There are 17 residues in the CDR3. The CDR3 spells CASSQDVGGWYQETQYF. The CDR3 DNA is TGTGCCAGCAGCCAAGACGTGGGGGGCTGGTATCAAGAGACCCAGTACTTC.

For the CDR3, the DNA is TGCAGCGTTGTAATAGTGGTCTCCGGGACCCGAGCAAAACTGTTTTTT. This encodes CSVVIVVSGTRAKLFF. The chain has TRBV29-1 and TRBJ1-4; tentatively, D is TRBD1 (5 bases). Germline V gene data show CDR1 as SQVTM and CDR2 as ANQGSEA. This CDR3 comprises 16 residues. V shed 4 bases and J shed 10 bases, with 25 bases lying between them.

This rearrangement joins TRBV9 to TRBJ1-3; D may be TRBD1 (5 bases). The CDR3 loop spans 16 amino acids. From germline, CDR1 is SGDLS and CDR2 YYNGEE. The V end lost 0 bases, the J end lost 3 bases, and 13 bases lay between the germline ends. The DNA for the CDR3 is TGTGCCAGCAGCGTAGGGGGCAGAAACCGTGGAAACACCATATATTTT. Its translation is CASSVGGRNRGNTIYF.

The CDR3 protein is CSVAGLGNTDTQYF. As DNA, the CDR3 is TGCAGCGTCGCCGGATTGGGGAACACAGATACGCAGTATTTT. The genes are TRBV29-1 and TRBJ2-3; D remains ambiguous. CDR1 is SQVTM, CDR2 ANQGSEA, per germline. This CDR3 region has 14 residues. The ends were cut back, 6 bases at V and 2 bases at J, with 15 bases in the middle.

V is TRBV30 and J is TRBJ2-7, with TRBD1 identical over 9 bases. The CDR3 is 14 amino acids. Germline CDR1 and CDR2: GTSNPN and SVGIG (reference sequence). V shed 0 bases, J shed 6 bases, and the junction held 6 bases outside the gene matches. CDR3 sequence: CAWSVGTGRGEQYF. The CDR3 nucleotides are TGTGCCTGGAGTGTAGGGACAGGGCGAGGCGAGCAGTACTTC.

As regards this clone: This sample also contains other DNA sequences that code for the same CDR3. The genes are TRBV15 and TRBJ1-1; D gene uncertain. The CDR3 covers 15 residues. With 0 bases removed from V and 0 bases from J, the gap between germline ends came to 8 bases. From germline, CDR1 is LNHNV and CDR2 YYDKDF (reference sequence). The CDR3 is CATSRDLSLNTEAFF. CDR3 bases: TGTGCCACCAGCAGAGATCTCAGTCTGAACACTGAAGCTTTCTTT.

This clone is medium-sized in the sample. This sequence joins TRBV7-9 and TRBJ2-7; TRBD2 matches 11 bases. This CDR3 contains 14 residues. Germline V gene data show CDR1 as SEHNR and CDR2 as FQNEAQ (reference sequence). Unmatched junction bases numbered 8, after V lost 7 bases and J lost 6 bases. CDR3 sequence: CASTDSGGASEQYF. The DNA for the CDR3 is TGTGCCAGCACCGATAGCGGGGGGGCCTCCGAGCAGTACTTC.

This clone has a handful of counts. The CDR3 DNA is TGCGCCAGCAGCCAAGTGGGCGTCCGAAGCACAGATACGCAGTATTTT. The encoded protein is CASSQVGVRSTDTQYF. This chain links TRBV4-1 with TRBJ2-3; no reliable D call. The CDR3 has 16 amino acids. The ends were cut back, 1 base at V and 0 bases at J, with 11 bases in the middle. The germline gives CDR1 MGHRA, CDR2 YSYEKL.

This clone showed up just a few times. The chain combines TRBV27 with TRBJ1-2; 7 nucleotides align to TRBD1. CDR1 is MNHEY, CDR2 SMNVEV, per germline (reference sequence). The CDR3 contains 14 residues. The V gene end was trimmed by 5 bases and the J gene end by 7 bases; junction bases not matched to a gene: 10. This chain's CDR3 is CASSLQGGPGGYTF. The DNA of the CDR3 is TGTGCCAGCAGTCTACAAGGGGGCCCTGGTGGCTACACCTTC.

V gene TRBV9 combines with J gene TRBJ1-1; D possibly corresponds to TRBD1 (5 bases). Looked up from germline, CDR1 is SGDLS and CDR2 is YYNGEE. V lost 2 bases and J lost 6, with 11 bases in between. This CDR3 has 13 residues. The CDR3 DNA follows: TGTGCCAGCAGCGTCAGGGCAAATGCTGAAGCTTTCTTT. Amino acids: CASSVRANAEAFF.

This chain joins TRBV29-1 and TRBJ2-3, with 12 nucleotides matching TRBD1. The germline gives CDR1 SQVTM, CDR2 ANQGSEA. The trim removed 7 bases at V and 7 bases at J, leaving 12 bases unmatched. The CDR3 runs to 15 residues. CDR3 DNA sequence: TGCAGCGCCGAGGGCGGGACAGGGGGCAGAAATACGCAGTATTTT. It translates to CSAEGGTGGRNTQYF.

This clone showed up just once. Its ends do not fully match the called genes, so a read error is possible. The chain links TRBV6-5 to TRBJ1-4; D is unclear. Looked up from germline, CDR1 is MNHEY and CDR2 is SVGAGI. The length of the CDR3 is 14 residues. In DNA form, the CDR3 reads TGTGCCAGCAAGTTGGCAGGTTCTAACGAAAAACTGTTTTTT. Translating gives CASKLAGSNEKLFF.

The chain has TRBV20-1 and TRBJ1-2; D gene unclear. Germline V gives CDR1 DFQATT, CDR2 SNEGSKA (reference sequence). This CDR3 is built from 11 residues. Trimming removed 3 bases from V and 8 bases from J, with 10 bases in between. As DNA, the CDR3 is TGCAGTGCTAGTATTAGCAGAGGCTACACCTTC. Translating gives CSASISRGYTF.

This clone has only a few counts. The rearrangement links TRBV4-1 to TRBJ2-1; D possibly uses TRBD1 or TRBD2 (5 bases each). Germline assignment: CDR1 MGHRA and CDR2 YSYEKL. The V end was cut by 0 bases, the J end by 6 bases, with 15 bases between. The CDR3 has 16 amino acids. The CDR3 reads CASSQEGTGRGNEQFF. The CDR3 nucleotides are TGCGCCAGCAGCCAAGAAGGGACGGGGAGAGGCAATGAGCAGTTCTTC.

The chain couples TRBV7-3 to TRBJ2-7; the D is unclear. V lost 3 bases and J 7 bases, leaving 1 base between the germline ends. CDR3 length: 9 residues. Germline values: CDR1 SGHTA, CDR2 FQGTGA. The CDR3 loop is CASSFEQYF. CDR3 nucleotides: TGTGCCAGCAGCTTTGAGCAGTACTTC.

V and J are TRBV29-1 and TRBJ1-1; D not certain. This CDR3 spans 13 amino acids. Germline values: CDR1 SQVTM, CDR2 ANQGSEA. Trimming pared 1 base from V and 2 bases from J, leaving 8 bases between. CDR3 DNA sequence: TGCAGCGTTGAAGTGGCCCCAAACACTGAAGCTTTCTTT. It yields the protein CSVEVAPNTEAFF.

This clone has more than one count but fewer than ten. V gene TRBV5-1 combines with J gene TRBJ1-6; 7 positions agree with TRBD1. The CDR3 sequence is 15 residues long. Germline assignment: CDR1 SGHRS and CDR2 YFSETQ. Trimming removed 3 bases from V and 7 bases from J; junction bases left unmatched: 7. Here the CDR3 reads CASSSGDSGNSPLHF. In nucleotides, the CDR3 is TGCGCCAGCAGCTCAGGGGACAGCGGGAATTCACCCCTCCACTTT.

The V gene is TRBV29-1, the J gene TRBJ2-3; 7 bases are a match to TRBD1. V lost 3 bases, J lost 0 bases, and 12 bases stayed unmatched. CDR1 is SQVTM and CDR2 is ANQGSEA in the germline V gene. CDR3 length: 17 amino acids. CDR3 coding DNA: TGCAGCGTTGATACCGTGGGACAGACCATGAGCACAGATACGCAGTATTTT. Amino acid sequence: CSVDTVGQTMSTDTQYF.

The genes are TRBV29-1 and TRBJ1-5; no definite D call. The CDR3 spans 13 residues. V shed 6 bases and J shed 9 bases, with 18 bases lying between them. Germline CDR1 and CDR2: SQVTM and ANQGSEA. In DNA, the CDR3 is TGCAGCGTCTTGTTCGCGGGTGCGGGGCCCCAGCATTTT. This translates into CSVLFAGAGPQHF.

The chain uses TRBV6-6 and TRBJ1-2; TRBD1 agrees at 7 bases. Germline values: CDR1 MNHNY, CDR2 SVGAGI (reference sequence). The V gene end was trimmed by 2 bases and the J gene end by 7 bases; junction bases not matched to a gene: 7. This CDR3 has 14 residues. CDR3 sequence: CASSYSSGGAGYTF. The CDR3 DNA is TGTGCCAGCAGTTACAGTTCAGGGGGTGCTGGCTACACCTTC.